The clone carrying this T cell receptor beta chain was counted a few times. V shed 2 bases, J shed 7 bases, and the junction held 7 bases outside the gene matches. Germline values: CDR1 ENHRY, CDR2 SYGVKD. The CDR3 is 15 residues long. The data originate from a study of blood T cell repertoires in COVID-19. On the study more broadly: T cells, B-cell-depleted T cells, or PBMCs supplied cDNA or gDNA.

Original handling: Estimates of nucleated cell counts were drawn from the amplification of reference gene primers. Measured with immunoSEQ multiplex PCR; TCRdb has only the in-frame clones, and not every one. The V and J calls and clone size were taken over from that table, and D and trimming were inferred from the DNA. The table shows tens of thousands of clones, with 84% occurring only once. The genes are TRBV10-3 and TRBJ2-1; 8 nucleotides agree with TRBD1. The clonotype was recovered from a man aged 55 to 70 with acute or convalescent COVID-19. Sample: peripheral blood. The CDR3 DNA reads TGTGCCATCAGTGAGGGCAGGGGGCGTGGGAATGAGCAGTTCTTC. The encoded protein is CAISEGRGRGNEQFF.